The rows below give T cell receptor beta chains drawn from one sample of a study of tumor-infiltrating lymphocytes in primary liver carcinoma. MiXCR, applied by TCRdb to the multiplex PCR reads, yields one record per CDR3 protein. The data show some 190,000 distinct CDR3 sequences, about 60% seen once. Sequenced material: peripheral blood. The receptors were gathered from a man aged 35-49 years with primary liver carcinoma and hepatitis B virus infection. Each CDR3 is given with its conserved first and last residue. The D gene is left open where the match is weak. The listing skips clone size in some rows; elsewhere it reads once, few, many or a size class.

d_gene,j_gene,abundance,v_gene,CDR3aa,CDR3nt
-,TRBJ2-2,-,TRBV6-1,CASSESRSGKLFF,TGTGCCAGCAGTGAATCGAGGTCCGGGAAGCTGTTTTTT
-,TRBJ1-1,few,TRBV4-1,CASSQDRTFLNTEAFF,TGCGCCAGCAGCCAAGATCGGACATTTTTGAACACTGAAGCTTTCTTT
-,TRBJ2-7,-,TRBV11-2,CARSLCDKYEQYF,TGTGCCAGAAGCCTATGTGACAAATACGAGCAGTACTTC
-,TRBJ2-1,once,TRBV29-1,CSAGPPSGSYNGQFF,TGCAGCGCGGGGCCTCCTTCCGGCTCCTACAATGGGCAGTTCTTT
-,TRBJ2-3,-,TRBV12-3/TRBV12-4,CASSLLPRGARDTQYF,TGTGCCAGCAGTTTGCTCCCCAGGGGGGCGAGGGATACGCAGTATTTT
-,TRBJ1-5,-,TRBV6-1,CASGLTALLRQPQHF,TGTGCCAGCGGGTTGACAGCCCTTTTGAGGCAGCCCCAGCATTTT
-,TRBJ2-1,-,TRBV6-5,CASITTGDSYNEQFF,TGTGCCAGCATCACTACGGGAGACTCCTACAATGAGCAGTTCTTC
-,TRBJ2-1,-,TRBV6-1,CVSRSKTSRTNEQFF,TGCGTCAGCAGATCCAAAACTAGCCGAACAAATGAGCAGTTCTTC
-,TRBJ1-6,few,TRBV4-1,CASSQDWGSGNSPLHF,TGCGCCAGCAGCCAAGATTGGGGTAGTGGTAATTCACCCCTCCACTTT
-,TRBJ2-7,few,TRBV29-1,CSGVTGGEQYF,TGCAGCGGGGTCACAGGTGGCGAGCAGTACTTC
TRBD1,TRBJ2-7,-,TRBV6-1,CASIAGQGGEQYF,TGTGCCAGCATAGCTGGACAGGGTGGCGAGCAGTACTTC
TRBD1,TRBJ2-7,-,TRBV6-6,CASSQPDRVNSYEQYF,TGTGCCAGCAGTCAGCCAGACAGGGTCAACTCCTACGAGCAGTACTTC
TRBD1,TRBJ2-5,many,TRBV11-2,CASSPGTGGKETQYF,TGTGCCAGCAGCCCCGGGACAGGGGGCAAAGAGACCCAGTACTTC
TRBD1,TRBJ2-1,-,TRBV4-1,CASSQDRGSSSGQFF,TGCGCCAGCAGCCAGGACAGGGGCTCCTCGTCTGGGCAGTTCTTC
-,TRBJ1-4,-,TRBV20-1,CSAKGGATNEKLFF,TGCAGTGCTAAGGGAGGCGCAACTAATGAAAAACTGTTTTTT
-,TRBJ2-3,many,TRBV6-5,CASSYGDTQYF,TGTGCCAGCAGTTATGGGGATACGCAGTATTTT
-,TRBJ2-2,-,TRBV12-3/TRBV12-4,CASRRGEAGELFF,TGTGCCAGCAGACGAGGGGAAGCCGGGGAGCTGTTTTTT
-,TRBJ2-3,-,TRBV6-1,CASSELATVLVDTQYF,TGTGCCAGCAGTGAACTCGCGACTGTCCTCGTGGATACGCAGTATTTT
-,TRBJ1-1,-,TRBV6-1,CASSDLRGNTEAFF,TGTGCCAGCAGTGACCTCAGGGGGAACACTGAAGCTTTCTTT
-,TRBJ2-3,-,TRBV7-8,CATGPVRDTQYF,TGTGCCACGGGGCCCGTCAGAGATACGCAGTATTTT
-,TRBJ1-2,-,TRBV28,CASTTTSYGYTF,TGTGCCAGCACGACAACAAGCTATGGCTACACCTTC
-,TRBJ2-1,-,TRBV29-1,CSVAAQGTFDGQFF,TGTAGCGTTGCCGCGCAGGGCACATTCGATGGGCAGTTCTTC
TRBD1,TRBJ1-6,many,TRBV12-3/TRBV12-4,CASSSTTGRNSPLHF,TGTGCCAGCAGTTCCACGACAGGGCGTAATTCACCCCTCCACTTT
-,TRBJ2-5,-,TRBV5-1,CASSKSGQETQYF,TGCGCCAGCAGCAAGAGTGGCCAAGAGACCCAGTACTTC
-,TRBJ2-5,few,TRBV6-1,CASSVFREKTQYF,TGTGCCAGCAGTGTGTTCCGTGAGAAGACCCAGTACTTC
TRBD1,TRBJ2-3,-,TRBV10-3,CAHNQGQGPDTQYF,TGTGCCCACAACCAGGGACAGGGCCCAGATACGCAGTATTTT
-,TRBJ2-2,-,TRBV24-1,CATSDRTRDTGELSF,TGTGCCACCAGTGACCGTACTAGAGACACCGGGGAGCTGTCTTTT
-,TRBJ2-2,-,TRBV10-3,CAATSGNTGELFF,TGTGCCGCCACCTCAGGGAACACCGGGGAGCTGTTTTTT
-,TRBJ1-1,-,TRBV6-6,CASSYGPGYLNTEAFF,TGTGCCAGCAGCTACGGGCCAGGGTATTTGAACACTGAAGCTTTCTTT
-,TRBJ2-7,-,TRBV5-4,CASTDYGPGGEEQYF,TGTGCCAGCACTGACTACGGGCCTGGTGGGGAGGAGCAGTACTTC
-,TRBJ2-5,-,TRBV11-3,CAGSLGLGGQETQYF,TGTGCCGGCAGCTTGGGGCTTGGGGGCCAAGAGACCCAGTACTTC
TRBD2,TRBJ2-1,-,TRBV13,CASSPLAVSYDEQFF,TGTGCCAGCAGCCCTCTAGCGGTCTCCTACGATGAGCAGTTCTTC
-,TRBJ2-2,-,TRBV5-4,CASSSGRIPNTGELFF,TGTGCCAGCAGCTCGGGTAGAATCCCGAACACCGGGGAGCTGTTTTTT
TRBD1,TRBJ2-2,many,TRBV29-1,CSVETRGQGPGELFF,TGCAGCGTTGAAACGAGAGGACAGGGGCCCGGGGAGCTGTTTTTT
TRBD1,TRBJ2-1,-,TRBV28,CASSSPGQGARYEQFF,TGTGCCAGCAGTTCCCCTGGACAGGGGGCGCGGTATGAGCAGTTCTTC
-,TRBJ2-5,few,TRBV12-2,CASRQSTGPQETQYF,TGTGCAAGTCGCCAGAGTACAGGTCCCCAGGAGACCCAGTACTTC
-,TRBJ2-7,-,TRBV30,CARRGKSYEQYF,TGTGCCCGGAGGGGCAAATCCTACGAGCAGTACTTC
-,TRBJ2-7,-,TRBV11-2,CASSLTDEAYEWYF,TGTGCCAGCAGCTTGACCGACGAAGCCTACGAGTGGTACTTC
-,TRBJ2-7,-,TRBV11-1,CATSFMGYEQYF,TGTGCCACCAGCTTCATGGGTTACGAGCAGTACTTC
TRBD2,TRBJ2-5,-,TRBV13,CASSVGRAQETQYF,TGTGCCAGCAGCGTTGGGAGGGCTCAAGAGACCCAGTACTTC
TRBD2,TRBJ2-1,few,TRBV4-1,CASSQSGRADEQFF,TGCGCCAGCAGCCAAAGCGGGAGGGCGGATGAGCAGTTCTTC
-,TRBJ2-3,many,TRBV11-2,CASRNLGEGSTDTQYF,TGTGCCAGCAGAAATTTGGGAGAGGGGAGCACAGATACGCAGTATTTT
-,TRBJ2-5,once,TRBV5-1,CTSRKGGQETQYF,TGCACCAGCAGAAAAGGCGGCCAAGAGACCCAGTACTTC
-,TRBJ2-1,-,TRBV20-1,CTWRGRNEQFF,TGCACTTGGCGGGGCAGAAATGAGCAGTTCTTC
TRBD1,TRBJ1-5,few,TRBV5-6,CASSRSGTVNNQPQHF,TGTGCCAGCAGCCGCTCCGGGACAGTTAACAATCAGCCCCAGCATTTT
TRBD1,TRBJ1-2,-,TRBV6-5,CASRDPGQEDYGYTF,TGTGCCAGCAGGGACCCGGGACAGGAAGACTATGGCTACACCTTC
TRBD1,TRBJ1-5,-,TRBV14,CASSPDRERCNQPQHF,TGTGCCAGCAGCCCGGACAGGGAGAGGTGCAATCAGCCCCAGCATTTT
-,TRBJ1-5,few,TRBV6-5,CASSYSISNQPQHF,TGTGCCAGCAGTTACTCGATAAGTAATCAGCCCCAGCATTTT
-,TRBJ2-7,-,TRBV5-4,CASSFSKSGPLKYF,TGTGCCAGCAGCTTTAGCAAGTCAGGGCCTCTCAAGTACTTC
TRBD2,TRBJ2-5,many,TRBV11-2,CASSLAGGTETQYF,TGTGCCAGCAGCTTAGCGGGAGGGACGGAGACCCAGTACTTC
-,TRBJ2-4,-,TRBV6-2/TRBV6-3,CASSLGNIQYF,TGTGCCAGCAGTTTGGGGAACATTCAGTACTTC
TRBD2,TRBJ2-1,-,TRBV12-3/TRBV12-4,CASSLRSGSSNEQFF,TGTGCCAGCAGTTTGAGGAGCGGGAGCAGTAATGAGCAGTTCTTC
-,TRBJ2-1,-,TRBV2,CASSDDIDEQFF,TGTGCCAGCAGTGACGATATCGATGAGCAGTTCTTC